Listed below are T cell receptor beta chains from one sample, sequenced in a study of control samples from healthy donors and cancer patients. Sequencing was performed with immunoSEQ multiplex PCR; in TCRdb, only in-frame clones are kept and a portion is missing. Among 150,000 to 200,000 clones listed, 85% to 95% were seen once. The sample consisted of blood. The origin of the receptors is a woman aged 40 to 50 in good health. CDR3s include the opening cysteine and the closing phenylalanine or tryptophan. A D gene is named only where the DNA matches it firmly.

J gene | D gene | V gene | CDR3 protein | CDR3 DNA
TRBJ1-1 | NA | TRBV7-8 | CASSLGARRGVVTTEAFF | TGTGCCAGCAGCTTAGGTGCCCGCAGGGGCGTTGTTACCACTGAAGCTTTCTTT
TRBJ2-4 | TRBD1 | TRBV11-2 | CASSLRDRGVWNIQYF | TGTGCCAGCAGCCTCCGGGACAGGGGGGTGTGGAACATTCAGTACTTC
TRBJ1-1 | TRBD1 | TRBV7-9 | CASSLAGQTNTEAFF | TGTGCCAGCAGCTTAGCGGGACAGACGAACACTGAAGCTTTCTTT
TRBJ1-1 | TRBD1 | TRBV6-5 | CASSYSGQTNTEAFF | TGTGCCAGCAGTTACTCGGGACAGACGAACACTGAAGCTTTCTTT
TRBJ1-1 | TRBD1 | TRBV9 | CASSVLQGGAEAFF | TGTGCCAGCAGCGTTCTACAGGGGGGTGCTGAAGCTTTCTTT
TRBJ2-1 | NA | TRBV5-4 | CASSLRGDEQFF | TGTGCCAGCAGCTTGAGGGGGGACGAGCAGTTCTTC
TRBJ1-2 | TRBD1 | TRBV9 | CASSVWSGGNYGYTF | TGTGCCAGCAGCGTATGGTCAGGGGGCAACTATGGCTACACCTTC
TRBJ2-5 | TRBD2 | TRBV2 | CASRRLIAGVGETQYF | TGTGCCAGCAGAAGGTTAATAGCGGGAGTAGGGGAGACCCAGTACTTC
TRBJ2-7 | TRBD2 | TRBV6-5 | CASRPPGLAGYEQYF | TGTGCCAGCAGGCCCCCGGGACTAGCGGGATACGAGCAGTACTTC
TRBJ2-7 | NA | TRBV7-2 | CASSQRAWGNEQYF | TGTGCCAGCAGCCAGCGGGCCTGGGGCAACGAGCAGTACTTC
TRBJ2-5 | NA | TRBV3-1/TRBV3-2 | CASSQDPVGEETQYF | TGTGCCAGCAGCCAAGACCCCGTGGGGGAAGAGACCCAGTACTTC
TRBJ1-1 | TRBD1 | TRBV7-2 | CASSPYDRATEAFF | TGTGCCAGCAGCCCCTACGACAGGGCCACTGAAGCTTTCTTT
TRBJ1-2 | TRBD1 | TRBV5-6 | CASSLGTGYGYTF | TGTGCCAGCAGCTTGGGGACAGGGTATGGCTACACCTTC
TRBJ1-5 | NA | TRBV7-2 | CASSLAHSNQPQHF | TGTGCCAGCAGCCTCGCACATAGCAATCAGCCCCAGCATTTT
TRBJ1-1 | NA | TRBV3-1/TRBV3-2 | CASSPVGGSTEAFF | TGTGCCAGCAGCCCCGTTGGGGGGAGCACTGAAGCTTTCTTT
TRBJ1-2 | NA | TRBV5-6 | CASSLGGDYGYTF | TGTGCCAGCAGCTTGGGAGGGGACTATGGCTACACCTTC
TRBJ1-1 | TRBD1 | TRBV27 | CASSGQGEAFF | TGTGCCAGCAGCGGACAGGGTGAAGCTTTCTTT